A selection of T cell receptor beta chains follows, all from one sample in a study of control samples from healthy donors and cancer patients. Libraries were prepared by immunoSEQ multiplex PCR; TCRdb keeps only in-frame clonotypes and omits some of them. Counted here are about 94,000 clones, about nine tenths occurring once; the ten biggest clones make up less than 4.5%. The material sequenced was blood. The receptors come from a woman between 18 and 29 years old in good health. The CDR3 runs from the conserved cysteine through the conserved F or W. Fields, in order: clone size, J gene, V gene, D gene, CDR3 protein, CDR3 DNA. D genes are given only for firm matches. The listing skips clone size in some rows; elsewhere it reads once, few, many or a size class.

size: -; J: TRBJ2-1; V: TRBV19; D: -; CDR3: CASSMEGLNEQFF; DNA: TGTGCCAGTAGTATGGAAGGACTGAATGAGCAGTTCTTC
size: -; J: TRBJ1-2; V: TRBV13; D: TRBD1; CDR3: CASSTGTDNYGYTF; DNA: TGTGCCAGCAGCACTGGGACAGATAACTATGGCTACACCTTC
size: -; J: TRBJ1-5; V: TRBV21-1; D: -; CDR3: CASSKEARSNQPQHF; DNA: TGTGCCAGCAGCAAAGAGGCGCGTAGCAATCAGCCCCAGCATTTT
size: once; J: TRBJ1-2; V: TRBV15; D: -; CDR3: CATSPRVGDGYTF; DNA: TGTGCCACCAGCCCCCGCGTAGGGGATGGCTACACCTTC
size: -; J: TRBJ1-2; V: TRBV28; D: -; CDR3: CAILREGANYGYTF; DNA: TGTGCCATCTTAAGGGAGGGGGCTAACTATGGCTACACCTTC
size: -; J: TRBJ2-7; V: TRBV4-1; D: TRBD1; CDR3: CASSHAPGQGGHEQYF; DNA: TGCGCCAGCAGCCACGCCCCCGGACAGGGGGGACACGAGCAGTACTTC
size: once; J: TRBJ2-1; V: TRBV7-9; D: -; CDR3: CASSAGWAYNEQFF; DNA: TGTGCCAGCAGCGCAGGGTGGGCATACAATGAGCAGTTCTTC
size: -; J: TRBJ1-5; V: TRBV7-9; D: -; CDR3: CASSFLTQLQHF; DNA: TGTGCCAGCAGCTTCTTGACCCAGCTCCAGCATTTT
size: -; J: TRBJ1-2; V: TRBV6-5; D: TRBD1; CDR3: CASREDRAYGYTF; DNA: TGTGCCAGCAGAGAGGACAGGGCCTATGGCTACACCTTC
size: -; J: TRBJ1-4; V: TRBV10-1; D: TRBD1; CDR3: CASSDRGNEKLFF; DNA: TGCGCCAGCAGTGACAGGGGGAATGAAAAACTGTTTTTT
size: -; J: TRBJ1-2; V: TRBV24-1; D: -; CDR3: CATSDTGGAYGYTF; DNA: TGTGCCACCAGCGACACTGGGGGTGCCTATGGCTACACCTTC
size: -; J: TRBJ2-7; V: TRBV27; D: TRBD1; CDR3: CASSQTGYEQYF; DNA: TGTGCCAGCAGCCAGACAGGGTACGAGCAGTACTTC
size: once; J: TRBJ1-2; V: TRBV6-1; D: -; CDR3: CASSEGVEDTF; DNA: TGTGCCAGCAGTGAAGGAGTAGAGGACACCTTC
size: -; J: TRBJ2-5; V: TRBV2; D: TRBD2; CDR3: CASSEKGTRGETQYF; DNA: TGTGCCAGCAGTGAAAAGGGGACTAGAGGGGAGACCCAGTACTTC
size: -; J: TRBJ2-5; V: TRBV12-3/TRBV12-4; D: -; CDR3: CASSFAGEETQYF; DNA: TGTGCCAGCAGTTTCGCAGGGGAAGAGACCCAGTACTTC
size: -; J: TRBJ1-1; V: TRBV9; D: -; CDR3: CASSVESGKNTEAFF; DNA: TGTGCCAGCAGCGTAGAGAGTGGGAAGAACACTGAAGCTTTCTTT
size: -; J: TRBJ1-4; V: TRBV18; D: -; CDR3: CASSPTGATNEKLFF; DNA: TGTGCCAGCTCCCCTACAGGTGCAACTAATGAAAAACTGTTTTTT
size: few; J: TRBJ1-1; V: TRBV29-1; D: -; CDR3: CSVERFAVNTEAFF; DNA: TGCAGCGTTGAGCGGTTCGCTGTAAACACTGAAGCTTTCTTT
size: -; J: TRBJ1-5; V: TRBV27; D: -; CDR3: CASSLVSDQPQHF; DNA: TGTGCCAGCAGTTTAGTTTCGGATCAGCCCCAGCATTTT
size: -; J: TRBJ1-4; V: TRBV5-4; D: -; CDR3: CASSQGQYNEKLFF; DNA: TGTGCCAGCAGCCAAGGACAGTATAATGAAAAACTGTTTTTT
size: -; J: TRBJ1-1; V: TRBV6-1; D: -; CDR3: CASSDPEAFF; DNA: TGTGCCAGCAGTGACCCTGAAGCTTTCTTT
size: -; J: TRBJ1-1; V: TRBV6-2/TRBV6-3; D: TRBD1; CDR3: CASSSWTGFRSEAFF; DNA: TGTGCCAGCAGTTCTTGGACAGGGTTCCGGTCTGAAGCTTTCTTT
size: -; J: TRBJ1-1; V: TRBV20-1; D: -; CDR3: CSAPEGTEAFF; DNA: TGCAGTGCTCCGGAGGGGACTGAAGCTTTCTTT
size: -; J: TRBJ1-1; V: TRBV29-1; D: -; CDR3: CSVRAGHLYGAFF; DNA: TGCAGCGTGCGGGCAGGACACCTATACGGGGCTTTCTTT
size: -; J: TRBJ2-7; V: TRBV27; D: -; CDR3: CASSRGRTYEQYF; DNA: TGTGCCAGCTCTCGCGGCAGGACATACGAGCAGTACTTC
size: -; J: TRBJ2-5; V: TRBV15; D: -; CDR3: CATSREGKTQYF; DNA: TGTGCCACCAGCAGAGAAGGGAAGACCCAGTACTTC
size: once; J: TRBJ2-5; V: TRBV18; D: TRBD1; CDR3: CASSPSRTGASQETQYF; DNA: TGTGCCAGCTCACCGTCCAGGACAGGAGCGTCACAAGAGACCCAGTACTTC
size: -; J: TRBJ1-3; V: TRBV7-6; D: -; CDR3: CASSFTYSGNTIYF; DNA: TGTGCCAGCAGCTTTACGTACTCTGGAAACACCATATATTTT
size: -; J: TRBJ2-1; V: TRBV27; D: -; CDR3: CASSLRYGVSYNEQFF; DNA: TGTGCCAGCAGTTTAAGGTATGGGGTTTCCTACAATGAGCAGTTCTTC
size: -; J: TRBJ2-1; V: TRBV9; D: -; CDR3: CASSAVHNEQFF; DNA: TGTGCCAGCAGCGCGGTTCACAATGAGCAGTTCTTC
size: -; J: TRBJ1-1; V: TRBV7-9; D: TRBD1; CDR3: CASSPRTGAMNTEAFF; DNA: TGTGCCAGCAGCCCCCGGACAGGGGCGATGAACACTGAAGCTTTCTTT
size: once; J: TRBJ1-5; V: TRBV6-1; D: -; CDR3: CASSESRTGTGNQPQHF; DNA: TGTGCCAGCAGTGAATCGAGGACCGGGACCGGCAATCAGCCCCAGCATTTT
size: -; J: TRBJ2-7; V: TRBV30; D: -; CDR3: CAWSVRWLTYEQYF; DNA: TGTGCCTGGAGTGTAAGGTGGTTAACCTACGAGCAGTACTTC
size: -; J: TRBJ2-2; V: TRBV5-4; D: -; CDR3: CASSLVGGAFTGELFF; DNA: TGTGCCAGCAGCTTGGTTGGCGGTGCCTTTACCGGGGAGCTGTTTTTT
size: -; J: TRBJ1-2; V: TRBV6-1; D: TRBD1; CDR3: CASSEQVFWDRDALEDYGYTF; DNA: TGTGCCAGCAGTGAACAAGTCTTTTGGGACAGGGACGCCTTGGAGGACTATGGCTACACCTTC
size: -; J: TRBJ1-1; V: TRBV12-5; D: TRBD1; CDR3: CASGLPQGESTEAFF; DNA: TGTGCTAGTGGTTTGCCCCAGGGGGAGAGCACTGAAGCTTTCTTT
size: -; J: TRBJ1-4; V: TRBV18; D: -; CDR3: CASSPVMANEKLFF; DNA: TGTGCCAGCTCACCGGTAATGGCTAATGAAAAACTGTTTTTT
size: -; J: TRBJ1-3; V: TRBV7-8; D: TRBD1; CDR3: CASGTRRGPGNTIYF; DNA: TGTGCCAGCGGTACCCGTAGGGGGCCTGGAAACACCATATATTTT
size: once; J: TRBJ1-1; V: TRBV12-3/TRBV12-4; D: -; CDR3: CASSLGGGTEAFF; DNA: TGTGCCAGCAGTTTAGGTGGGGGCACTGAAGCTTTCTTT
size: -; J: TRBJ1-2; V: TRBV6-5; D: TRBD1; CDR3: CASSFAPVRGLYGYTF; DNA: TGTGCCAGCAGTTTCGCCCCTGTAAGGGGGCTCTATGGCTACACCTTC
size: -; J: TRBJ1-5; V: TRBV18; D: TRBD1; CDR3: CASSPSQGNDHRPQHF; DNA: TGTGCCAGCTCACCCTCACAGGGGAACGATCATCGGCCCCAGCATTTT
size: few; J: TRBJ2-1; V: TRBV27; D: -; CDR3: CASAGATVGSYNEQFF; DNA: TGTGCCAGCGCTGGCGCAACGGTCGGGTCCTACAATGAGCAGTTCTTC
size: -; J: TRBJ2-7; V: TRBV6-5; D: -; CDR3: CASRTGYYEQYF; DNA: TGTGCCAGCAGAACAGGGTACTACGAGCAGTACTTC
size: once; J: TRBJ1-3; V: TRBV6-1; D: -; CDR3: CASSEGRAGGNTIYF; DNA: TGTGCCAGCAGTGAGGGCAGGGCGGGTGGAAACACCATATATTTT
size: -; J: TRBJ2-3; V: TRBV6-5; D: TRBD1; CDR3: CASTPTGAYTDTQYF; DNA: TGTGCCAGCACCCCTACAGGGGCCTACACAGATACGCAGTATTTT
size: -; J: TRBJ1-5; V: TRBV6-2/TRBV6-3; D: -; CDR3: CASSSGGQPQHF; DNA: TGTGCCAGCAGTTCGGGGGGGCAGCCCCAGCATTTT
size: once; J: TRBJ1-5; V: TRBV6-5; D: TRBD1; CDR3: CASRTETGGYQPQHF; DNA: TGTGCCAGCAGGACCGAGACAGGGGGCTATCAGCCCCAGCATTTT
size: -; J: TRBJ2-7; V: TRBV3-1/TRBV3-2; D: TRBD2; CDR3: CASSLYPSGGAGEQYF; DNA: TGTGCCAGCAGCCTCTATCCTAGCGGGGGGGCTGGCGAGCAGTACTTC
size: -; J: TRBJ1-3; V: TRBV9; D: TRBD1; CDR3: CASSADGTGGRYTIYF; DNA: TGTGCCAGCAGCGCCGACGGGACAGGGGGGAGGTACACCATATATTTT
size: -; J: TRBJ1-1; V: TRBV18; D: -; CDR3: CASSPTGGLRFGAFF; DNA: TGTGCCAGCTCACCAACGGGGGGGCTAAGGTTTGGGGCTTTCTTT
size: -; J: TRBJ2-1; V: TRBV20-1; D: -; CDR3: CSASPDGAAWGTNEQFF; DNA: TGCAGTGCTAGTCCTGATGGGGCGGCTTGGGGTACGAATGAGCAGTTCTTC
size: -; J: TRBJ1-2; V: TRBV12-3/TRBV12-4; D: -; CDR3: CASRAQGFGGYTF; DNA: TGTGCCAGCAGGGCACAGGGTTTCGGTGGCTACACCTTC
size: -; J: TRBJ2-7; V: TRBV19; D: TRBD1; CDR3: CASSGTGAGFYEQYF; DNA: TGTGCCAGTAGTGGTACAGGGGCCGGATTCTACGAGCAGTACTTC
size: -; J: TRBJ1-1; V: TRBV21-1; D: -; CDR3: CASSKGEGNTEAFF; DNA: TGTGCCAGCAGCAAAGGGGAAGGGAACACTGAAGCTTTCTTT